This T cell receptor beta chain was recorded in a study of breast tumors, draining lymph nodes, adjacent tissues. Via MiXCR, TCRdb re-called the multiplex PCR reads, giving one row per CDR3 protein. The sample includes fewer than 200,000 distinct CDR3 sequences, around a third of them seen just once. Breast cancer patients provided tissue from their axillary draining lymph nodes. The sample taken for sequencing was axillary lymph node tissue. The sequence was collected from a female donor with breast cancer. Some clones in this sample may be carry-over from other donors' samples.

The CDR3 protein is CARDPGDQPQHF. CDR3 sequence (DNA): TGTGCTAGAGATCCAGGAGATCAGCCCCAGCATTTT. The chain has TRBV25-1 and TRBJ1-5, with D hard to call. The germline V gene has CDR1 MGHDK and CDR2 SYGVNS. This CDR3 has 12 amino acids.